Listed below are T cell receptor beta chains from one sample, sequenced in a study of T cells after yellow fever vaccination. TCRdb redid the calling of the 5' RACE reads with MiXCR, one entry per CDR3 protein. The table shows approximately 330,000 distinct CDR3 sequences, with around 12% occurring only once. The source material was CD4+ T cells sorted from PBMCs, sampled 15 days after the yellow fever booster vaccination. These receptors originate from a man aged 18 to 29 who received the YFV17D yellow fever vaccine. Both conserved end residues are part of each CDR3. D genes are given only for firm matches. Clone size, where shown, is once, few, many, or a class for clones that have expanded.

D gene | J gene | clone size | V gene | CDR3 protein | CDR3 DNA
- | TRBJ1-1 | many | TRBV18 | CASSPLTGENTEAFF | TGTGCCAGCTCACCACTAACTGGGGAGAACACTGAAGCTTTCTTT
- | TRBJ2-4 | few | TRBV7-2 | CASSLTGENIQYF | TGTGCCAGCAGTCTGACAGGTGAAAACATTCAGTACTTC
TRBD1 | TRBJ2-5 | - | TRBV7-2 | CASSPRTGVTETQYF | TGTGCCAGCAGCCCCCGGACAGGGGTAACAGAGACCCAGTACTTC
TRBD1 | TRBJ2-3 | few | TRBV5-1 | CASSEGQLTDTQYF | TGCGCCAGCAGCGAGGGACAGCTCACAGATACGCAGTATTTT
TRBD2 | TRBJ2-1 | - | TRBV20-1 | CSARGVAGGVHNEQFF | TGCAGTGCTAGAGGTGTAGCGGGGGGCGTCCACAATGAGCAGTTCTTC
- | TRBJ1-4 | few | TRBV9 | CASSSPPFDEKLFF | TGTGCCAGCAGCTCGCCACCCTTCGATGAAAAACTGTTTTTT
TRBD1 | TRBJ1-6 | many | TRBV5-5 | CASSLGTGDSPLHF | TGTGCCAGCAGCTTGGGGACAGGGGATTCACCCCTCCACTTT
- | TRBJ1-6 | - | TRBV18 | CASSPPGPQGGNSPLHF | TGTGCCAGCTCACCACCGGGGCCCCAAGGGGGGAATTCACCCCTCCACTTT
TRBD1 | TRBJ1-2 | medium-sized | TRBV4-1 | CASSRDRGDGYTF | TGCGCCAGCAGCCGCGACAGGGGTGACGGCTACACCTTC
- | TRBJ1-1 | few | TRBV9 | CASSVGAGGMNTEAFF | TGTGCCAGCAGCGTAGGTGCGGGGGGCATGAACACTGAAGCTTTCTTT
- | TRBJ2-1 | - | TRBV4-3 | CASSQVMRTVNEQFF | TGCGCCAGCAGCCAAGTTATGCGGACAGTTAATGAGCAGTTCTTC
TRBD1 | TRBJ1-2 | few | TRBV12-3/TRBV12-4 | CASSQGTGEGYTF | TGTGCCAGCAGTCAAGGGACAGGGGAAGGCTACACCTTC
- | TRBJ2-1 | few | TRBV7-2 | CASRRAGPYNEQFF | TGTGCCAGTAGACGGGCGGGGCCATACAATGAGCAGTTCTTC
TRBD1 | TRBJ1-1 | many | TRBV11-2 | CASSLVMGQPNTEAFF | TGTGCCAGCAGCTTAGTAATGGGACAGCCGAACACTGAAGCTTTCTTT
- | TRBJ2-3 | few | TRBV5-1 | CASSAGTPRGDTQYF | TGCGCCAGCAGCGCCGGGACACCGAGGGGGGATACGCAGTATTTT
- | TRBJ2-7 | - | TRBV7-2 | CASSWDTQYEQYF | TGTGCCAGCAGCTGGGACACTCAATACGAGCAGTACTTC
- | TRBJ1-1 | - | TRBV4-3 | CASSQDTKGFLQAFF | TGCGCCAGCAGCCAAGATACTAAGGGATTTCTACAGGCTTTCTTT
TRBD1 | TRBJ2-2 | few | TRBV4-3 | CASSHQPGGAYTGELFF | TGCGCCAGCAGCCACCAACCAGGGGGCGCTTATACCGGGGAGCTGTTTTTT
TRBD1 | TRBJ1-4 | - | TRBV10-3 | CAISPQGQEKLFF | TGTGCCATCAGTCCACAGGGGCAGGAAAAACTGTTTTTT
- | TRBJ2-3 | few | TRBV5-1 | CASSFDPGQQYF | TGCGCCAGCAGTTTCGACCCGGGGCAGCAGTATTTT
- | TRBJ2-1 | - | TRBV24-1 | CATSDLRAGSYNEQFF | TGTGCCACCAGTGATTTGCGAGCGGGCTCCTACAATGAGCAGTTCTTC
- | TRBJ2-5 | few | TRBV5-1 | CASSSGQLQETQYF | TGCGCCAGCAGCTCCGGACAGTTACAAGAGACCCAGTACTTC
TRBD1 | TRBJ2-7 | few | TRBV12-5 | CASGSGQDRYEQYF | TGTGCTAGTGGCTCTGGACAGGACAGATACGAGCAGTACTTC
- | TRBJ1-2 | few | TRBV20-1 | CSAWTELIYGYTF | TGCAGTGCCTGGACAGAGCTTATCTATGGCTACACCTTC
- | TRBJ1-3 | few | TRBV7-8 | CASSLGQPHSGNTIYF | TGTGCCAGCAGCTTAGGCCAGCCACACTCTGGAAACACCATATATTTT